Below are 17 T cell receptor beta chains sequenced from a single sample in a study of blood T cell repertoires in COVID-19. Clones were sequenced by immunoSEQ multiplex PCR, and TCRdb holds only the in-frame ones, with some missing. The sample carries 100,000 to 150,000 clones, around 80% recorded once. The specimen sequenced was PBMCs or T cells enriched from blood (not recorded which). Receptors originate from a man aged 35 to 55 with acute COVID-19.

In its sample, this clone was seen a few times. The rearrangement uses TRBV5-1 and TRBJ1-6; a possible D gene is TRBD1 (6 bases). Deletions cut 3 bases from V and 7 bases from J, with 14 bases between. CDR3 length: 15 residues. The germline CDR1 and CDR2 sequences are SGHRS and YFSETQ. The CDR3 spells CASSSRTGQNSPLHF. DNA for the CDR3: TGCGCCAGCAGCTCACGAACAGGGCAGAATTCACCCCTCCACTTT.

The V call is TRBV5-1, the J call TRBJ1-2; D possibly corresponds to TRBD1 (6 bases). CDR3 length: 14 amino acids. CDR1 is SGHRS, CDR2 YFSETQ, per germline. V lost 2 bases and J lost 7, with 15 bases in between. The CDR3 DNA sequence: TGCGCCAGCAGCTTAATTGACAGGCAGGGTGGCTACACCTTC. Translated, it gives CASSLIDRQGGYTF.

The chain has TRBV5-8 and TRBJ1-1, with D hard to call. Germline loops: CDR1 SGHTS, CDR2 YDEGEE. V was shortened by 0 bases and J by 0 bases, with 12 bases between the two germline ends. The CDR3 is 16 amino acids. The CDR3 protein is CASSLAMAYMNTEAFF. The CDR3 DNA follows: TGTGCCAGCAGCTTGGCCATGGCATATATGAACACTGAAGCTTTCTTT.

The chain has TRBV14 and TRBJ2-5; perhaps TRBD1 as D (5 bases). The CDR3 loop spans 13 amino acids. CDR1 SGHDN and CDR2 FVKESK come from the germline V gene. V lost 0 bases, J lost 7 bases, and 9 bases lay in between. The DNA of the CDR3 is TGTGCCAGCAGCCAAGAATGGCAGGGGACCCAGTACTTC. This encodes CASSQEWQGTQYF.

This chain links TRBV10-3 with TRBJ2-6; a weak D match, TRBD1 (6 bases). The germline gives CDR1 ENHRY, CDR2 SYGVKD. CDR3 length equals 18 residues. The ends were cut back, 5 bases at V and 4 bases at J, with 21 bases in the middle. CDR3 residues: CAISHVRGVASGANVLTF. CDR3 nucleotide sequence: TGTGCCATCAGTCACGTCAGGGGTGTCGCCTCAGGGGCCAACGTCCTGACTTTC.

The genes are TRBV2 and TRBJ1-2; possible D gene TRBD1, 5 bases. CDR1 SNHLY and CDR2 FYNNEI come from the germline V gene. This CDR3 has 13 residues. V shed 8 bases and J shed 3 bases, with 13 bases lying between them. The CDR3 spells CASQGDLDYGYTF. The CDR3 region has the DNA TGTGCCAGCCAAGGGGATTTGGACTATGGCTACACCTTC.

The rearrangement links TRBV28 to TRBJ1-4, with a tentative D call TRBD1 (6 bases). Germline V CDR1 and CDR2: MDHEN, SYDVKM. The length of the CDR3 is 14 residues. The V and J ends lost 5 bases and 6 bases respectively, with 13 bases between them. CDR3 coding DNA: TGTGCCAGCAGTATTTCGGACAGCCATGAAAAACTGTTTTTT. It translates to CASSISDSHEKLFF.

A note on this clone: At one end, the junction sequence differs from germline, possibly due to a read error. This rearrangement joins TRBV7-2 to TRBJ2-5; TRBD2 agrees at 8 bases. This CDR3 is built from 15 residues. CDR1 and CDR2 (germline): SGHTA, FQGNSA. CDR3 loop: CASSLVLAVQEAQYF. CDR3 sequence (DNA): TGTGCCAGCAGCTTAGTACTAGCGGTGCAAGAGGCCCAGTACTTC.

The rearrangement joins TRBV7-6 to TRBJ1-5; 7 nucleotides agree with TRBD1. Germline V gene data show CDR1 as SGHVS and CDR2 as FNYEAQ. CDR3 size: 13 residues. V shed 5 bases and J 7 bases; nucleotides not matched to a gene: 5. This chain's CDR3 is CASSIGGRQPQHF. DNA for the CDR3: TGTGCCAGCAGCATAGGGGGCAGGCAGCCCCAGCATTTT.

The chain joins TRBV4-1 to TRBJ2-7; D is perhaps TRBD1 (5 bases). CDR1 and CDR2 (germline): MGHRA, YSYEKL. The V and J ends lost 0 bases and 5 bases respectively, with 14 bases between them. There are 15 residues in the CDR3. CDR3 loop: CASSQDTGSEHEQYF. In DNA, the CDR3 is TGCGCCAGCAGCCAAGATACAGGCTCTGAGCACGAGCAGTACTTC.

The chain uses TRBV11-2 and TRBJ1-2; D perhaps matches TRBD1 (5 bases). Germline loops: CDR1 SGHAT, CDR2 FQNNGV. The CDR3 extends over 15 amino acids. Trimming shortened V by 0 bases and J by 7 bases, and 15 bases separated the two germline ends. The CDR3 loop reads CASSLEGQGIGGYTF. In nucleotides, the CDR3 is TGTGCCAGCAGCTTAGAAGGACAAGGGATCGGTGGCTACACCTTC. The full variable domain, completed using reference TRBV11-2 and TRBJ1-2, is EAGVAQSPRYKIIEKRQSVAFWCNPISGHATLYWYQQILGQGPKLLIQFQNNGVVDDSQLPKDRFSAERLKGVDSTLKIQPAKLEDSAVYLCASSLEGQGIGGYTFGSGTRLTVV.

The rearrangement uses TRBV19 and TRBJ1-2, with 9 bases identical to TRBD1. Germline lookup yields CDR1 LNHDA and CDR2 SQIVND (reference sequence). With 4 bases clipped from V and 6 bases from J, the junction kept 3 bases outside the gene matches. This CDR3 is 13 amino acids long. CDR3 sequence (DNA): TGTGCCAGTAGTAACAGGGGGCATCATGGCTACACCTTC. This encodes CASSNRGHHGYTF.

The chain has TRBV3-1 (or the pseudogene TRBV3-2) and TRBJ2-5; maybe TRBD2 (5 bases). Germline CDR1 reads LGHDT; CDR2 reads YNNKEL (reference sequence). Between the trimmed V and J ends, which lost 5 bases and 5 bases, there was a span of 18 bases. This CDR3 has 15 amino acids. The CDR3 loop is CASSSTGSGRETQYF. CDR3 in DNA: TGTGCCAGCAGCTCCACGGGAAGCGGAAGGGAGACCCAGTACTTC.

The V call is TRBV6-5, the J call TRBJ2-1, with D maybe TRBD2 (6 bases). Germline V CDR1 and CDR2: MNHEY, SVGAGI. V gave up 11 bases and J gave up 0 bases, with 14 bases separating them. This CDR3 is 14 amino acids long. The CDR3 loop is CALSGGSSYNEQFF. CDR3 coding DNA: TGTGCCTTGAGTGGGGGGTCCTCCTACAATGAGCAGTTCTTC.

A word on this clone: Other nucleotide sequences from this sample produce the same CDR3. CDR3 region: CASSLRVGETQYF. CDR3 bases: TGTGCCAGCAGCTTACGGGTTGGAGAGACCCAGTACTTC. V is TRBV11-3 and J is TRBJ2-5; D gene ambiguous. Germline V gene data show CDR1 as SGHNT and CDR2 as YENEEA. This CDR3 comprises 13 residues. Trimming pared 2 bases from V and 4 bases from J, leaving 8 bases between.

The V call is TRBV28, the J call TRBJ2-7; 9 bases are shared with TRBD1. CDR1 is MDHEN and CDR2 is SYDVKM in the germline V gene. CDR3 length: 14 residues. After removal of 5 bases from V and 3 bases from J, the junction contained 5 bases not matched to a gene. The DNA for the CDR3 is TGTGCCAGCAGTACCTCGGGACAGGGCTACGAGCAGTACTTC. Translation gives CASSTSGQGYEQYF.

The chain joins TRBV3-1 (or the pseudogene TRBV3-2) to TRBJ2-1; D remains unclear. This CDR3 region has 14 residues. Germline loops: CDR1 LGHDT, CDR2 YNNKEL (reference sequence). Trimming took 5 bases from V and 1 from J, leaving 9 bases between them. The chain's CDR3 is CASSSVASYNEQFF. CDR3 bases: TGTGCCAGCAGCTCCGTGGCATCCTACAATGAGCAGTTCTTC.